This TCR beta chain was recorded in a study of memory CD4+ T cells and cytomegalovirus serostatus. Study at large: This sample comes from healthy Belgian adults, under 10 CMV seropositive, 20 to 25 seronegative. Overall study results and limits: Repertoires predicted CMV serostatus with median bootstrapped AUC of 0.95. Each of 67 CMV-associated TCRbeta sequences occurred in one to five individuals.

TCRdb's table, derived via immunoSEQ multiplex PCR, lists solely in-frame clones and lacks some. The table shows some 66,000 clones, with about 78% occurring only once. A note on this clone: The antigen is undetermined.

The germline CDR1 and CDR2 sequences are SGHRS and YFSETQ. CDR3 length: 14 amino acids. The ends were cut back, 5 bases at V and 5 bases at J, with 17 bases in the middle. Single viable CD3+CD4+CD8-CD45RO+ cells were sorted as the memory CD4+ T cells. CD4+ T cells were isolated by positive magnetic selection. This receptor was obtained from an adult in good health and CMV-seropositive. Sequenced input: memory CD4+ T cells from blood. This sequence joins TRBV5-1 and TRBJ2-7; no definite D call. CDR3 residues: CASRDVRPEDEQYF. The CDR3 DNA sequence: TGCGCCAGCAGGGACGTACGCCCGGAAGACGAGCAGTACTTC.